This T cell receptor beta chain was sequenced in a study of blood T cell repertoires in COVID-19. At the level of the study: Both acute and convalescent COVID-19 samples were obtained from the United States, Italy and Spain. PBMCs, B-cell-depleted T cells, or T cells provided the cDNA or gDNA that made up the material.

Per the germline V gene, CDR1 is SGHDN and CDR2 is FVKESK. J was trimmed by 11 bases and V by 0 bases; bases with no gene match: 5. This CDR3 is built from 13 residues. Source study methods: Amplifying reference gene primers gave estimates of nucleated cell counts. Sequencing used immunoSEQ multiplex PCR; TCRdb keeps in-frame clones, though not all of them. The V and J calls and clone size are taken from that table; D and trimming were inferred from the DNA. The data hold a few hundred thousand clones, with approximately 89% observed a single time. This clone was seen a few times. The rearrangement uses TRBV14 and TRBJ2-7; 9 positions match TRBD2. The material sequenced was peripheral blood. This TCR derives from a woman aged 60-70 years with acute or convalescent COVID-19. CDR3 bases: TGTGCCAGCAGCCAAGATCTAGGACTAGCGAAGTACTTC. Translating it yields CASSQDLGLAKYF. Based on the CDR3 plus reference TRBV14 and TRBJ2-7, the full variable domain is EAGVTQFPSHSVIEKGQTVTLRCDPISGHDNLYWYRRVMGKEIKFLLHFVKESKQDESGMPNNRFLAERTGGTYSTLKVQPAELEDSGVYFCASSQDLGLAKYFGPGTRLTVT.